The sequence of this T cell receptor beta chain was determined in a study of T cells after yellow fever vaccination. This clonotype was found many times. Its cognate antigen is unknown. 5'RACE template switching produced TCR cDNA carrying a universal primer site and UMIs. MiXCR, applied by TCRdb to the 5' RACE reads, yields one record per CDR3 protein. The sample lists approximately 250,000 distinct CDR3 sequences; roughly 4% were seen once. Study observations and caveats: Most clones from primary vaccination were detected again post-booster (approximately 97% CD4, roughly 85% CD8). Though it reached lower strength, the secondary response hit its peak faster, day 5 versus 15.

The CDR3 is 14 amino acids. Germline CDR1 reads PRHDT; CDR2 reads FYEKMQ (reference sequence). V was trimmed by 5 bases and J by 4 bases, leaving 15 bases between them. This chain connects TRBV13 to TRBJ2-7, with a tentative D call TRBD2 (7 bases). The material was PBMCs, obtained 15 days after the yellow fever booster vaccination. The sequence derives from a man aged 18 to 30 who received the YFV17D yellow fever vaccine. The CDR3 here is CASSPRGGRYEQYF. In DNA, the CDR3 is TGTGCCAGCAGCCCGAGGGGGGGGCGGTACGAGCAGTACTTC.